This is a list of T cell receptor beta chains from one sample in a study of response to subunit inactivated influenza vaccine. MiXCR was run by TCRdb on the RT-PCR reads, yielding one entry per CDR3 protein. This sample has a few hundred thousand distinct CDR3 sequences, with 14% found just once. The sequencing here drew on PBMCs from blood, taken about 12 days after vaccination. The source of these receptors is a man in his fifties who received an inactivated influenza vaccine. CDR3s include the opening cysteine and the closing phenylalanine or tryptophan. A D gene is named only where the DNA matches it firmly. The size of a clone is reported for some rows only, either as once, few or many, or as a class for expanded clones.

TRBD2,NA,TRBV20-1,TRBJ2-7,TGCAGTGCTTTGACTAGCGGGACGTTCTACGAGCAGTACTTC,CSALTSGTFYEQYF
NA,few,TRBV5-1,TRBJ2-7,TGCGCCAGCAGCCTAGGGCCTCGGGACGAGCAGTACTTC,CASSLGPRDEQYF
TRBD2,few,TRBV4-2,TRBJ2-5,TGTGCCAGCAGCCAAGAGGCACTAGCGGGAGGAGGGGAGACCCAGTACTTC,CASSQEALAGGGETQYF
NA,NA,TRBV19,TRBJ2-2,TGTGCCAGGAAGGACGAGACCGGGGAGCTGTTTTTT,CARKDETGELFF
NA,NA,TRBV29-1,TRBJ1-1,TGCAGCGTTGGAGTGGCAGGCTTGAACACTGAAGCTTTCTTT,CSVGVAGLNTEAFF
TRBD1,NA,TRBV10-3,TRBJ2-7,TGTGCCATCAGGCTGGACAGGTCGGAATCCACCGAGCAGTACTTC,CAIRLDRSESTEQYF
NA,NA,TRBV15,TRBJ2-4,TGTGCCACCAGCAGGCAGGGGGCCAAAAACATTCAGTACTTC,CATSRQGAKNIQYF
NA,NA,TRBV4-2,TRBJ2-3,TGTGCCAGCAGCCTCTTTGAGACAGATACGCAGTATTTT,CASSLFETDTQYF
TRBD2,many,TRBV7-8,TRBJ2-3,TGTGCCAGCAGCTTAGGTCTAGCGGGCACGCAGTATTTT,CASSLGLAGTQYF
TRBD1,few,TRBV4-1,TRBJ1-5,TGCGCCAGCAGCCTTCAAAGGACAGGAAATCAGCCCCAGCATTTT,CASSLQRTGNQPQHF
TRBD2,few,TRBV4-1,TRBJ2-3,TGCGCCAGCAGCCAAGGTCCCGGGACTAGCGGGGGGGCAGATACGCAGTATTTT,CASSQGPGTSGGADTQYF
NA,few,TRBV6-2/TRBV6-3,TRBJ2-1,TGTGCCAGCAGCCCTCTGAGCGGCCGAGGGAATGAGCAGTTCTTC,CASSPLSGRGNEQFF
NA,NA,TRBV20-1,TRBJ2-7,TGCAGTGCTAGTTCCCAGGGCGGCGTCTACGAGCAGTACTTC,CSASSQGGVYEQYF
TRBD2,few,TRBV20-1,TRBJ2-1,TGCAGTGCACAAGCGGGGGGAGTTTACAATGAGCAGTTCTTC,CSAQAGGVYNEQFF
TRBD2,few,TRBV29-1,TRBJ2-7,TGCAGCGTTGAAGAACCCGGGACTAGCGGGAGACTCTACGAGCAGTACTTC,CSVEEPGTSGRLYEQYF
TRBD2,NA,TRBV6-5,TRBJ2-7,TGTGCCAGCAGTTACGCTGCGCGGGGGTCGGGGGAGCAGTACTTC,CASSYAARGSGEQYF
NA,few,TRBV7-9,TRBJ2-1,TGTGCCAGCAGCTTAGAAGTGACCGATGAGCAGTTCTTC,CASSLEVTDEQFF
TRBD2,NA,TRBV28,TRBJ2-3,TGTGCCAGCAGTTTATTTTCGATTATGACTAGCGTTCAGGACCCGACGGATACGCAGTATTTT,CASSLFSIMTSVQDPTDTQYF
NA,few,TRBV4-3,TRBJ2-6,TGCGCCAGCAGCCAAGCTTCTGGGGCCAACGTCCTGACTTTC,CASSQASGANVLTF
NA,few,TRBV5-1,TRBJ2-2,TGCGCCAGCAGCTCCCTACCGGACCCCGGTACCGGGGAGCTGTTTTTT,CASSSLPDPGTGELFF
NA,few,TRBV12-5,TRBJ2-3,TGTGCTAGTGGTTTCGGGAAACGCACAGATACGCAGTATTTT,CASGFGKRTDTQYF
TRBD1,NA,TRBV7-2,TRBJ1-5,TGTGCCAGCAGCTTAGACGCAGGGGGGAGCAATCAGCCCCAGCATTTT,CASSLDAGGSNQPQHF
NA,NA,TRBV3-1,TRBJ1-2,TGTGCCAGCCACACGGGGACGGCGAACTATGGCTACACCTTC,CASHTGTANYGYTF
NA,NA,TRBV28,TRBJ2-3,TGTGCCAGCAGTTCCTACATGGACTCCAGCACAGATACGCAGTATTTT,CASSSYMDSSTDTQYF
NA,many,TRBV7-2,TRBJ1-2,TGTGCCAGCAGCTTAGGTCCCAGTCCGGATGGCTACACCTTC,CASSLGPSPDGYTF
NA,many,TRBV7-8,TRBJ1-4,TGTGCCAGCAGTTCACAGGGTTATTCTGAAAAACTGTTTTTT,CASSSQGYSEKLFF
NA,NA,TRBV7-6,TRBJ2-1,TGTGCCAGCAGCTTACAACGGGGCCAAACCTACAATGAGCAGTTCTTC,CASSLQRGQTYNEQFF
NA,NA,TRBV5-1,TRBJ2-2,TGCGCCAGCAGCCCGGGGCCTTCCACCGGGGAGCTGTTTTTT,CASSPGPSTGELFF
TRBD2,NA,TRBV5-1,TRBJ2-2,TGCGCCAGCACCCCTGGGACTACCGGCACCGGGGAGCTGTTTTTT,CASTPGTTGTGELFF
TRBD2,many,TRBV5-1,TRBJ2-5,TGCGCCAGCAGCTCCGGCACTAGCGGCCAAGAGACCCAGTACTTC,CASSSGTSGQETQYF
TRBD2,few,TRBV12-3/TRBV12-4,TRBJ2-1,TGTGCCAGCAGTCTGGGACTAGCCCAAGAGCAGTTCTTC,CASSLGLAQEQFF
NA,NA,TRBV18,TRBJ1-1,TGTGCCAGCTCACCACAGCCGCAGATCACTGAAGCTTTCTTT,CASSPQPQITEAFF
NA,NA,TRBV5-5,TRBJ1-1,TGTGCCTCCGCGGTGGGGTCCACTGAAGCTTTCTTT,CASAVGSTEAFF
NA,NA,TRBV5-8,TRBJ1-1,TGTGCCAGCAGCTTGAATCTAGGGGCCACTGAAGCTTTCTTT,CASSLNLGATEAFF
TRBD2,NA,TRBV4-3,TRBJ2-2,TGCGCCAGCAGCCAACATACGGGACTAGCGGGGGACGAGAACACCGGGGAGCTGTTTTTT,CASSQHTGLAGDENTGELFF
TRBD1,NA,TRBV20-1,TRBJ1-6,TGCAGTGCTACGGCGATGACAGGGGATAATTCACCCCTCCACTTT,CSATAMTGDNSPLHF
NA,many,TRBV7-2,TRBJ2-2,TGTGCCAGCAGCTCTAGAGCCGGGGAGCTGTTTTTT,CASSSRAGELFF
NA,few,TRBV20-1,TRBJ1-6,TGCAGTGCTAGGGACAGTTGGGATTCACCCCTCCACTTT,CSARDSWDSPLHF
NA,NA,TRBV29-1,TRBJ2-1,TGCAGCGTTAAACCTTCTGTTGATGAGCAGTTCTTC,CSVKPSVDEQFF
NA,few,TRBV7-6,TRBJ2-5,TGTGCCAGCAGCTTTACGGGCTATATGGAAGAGACCCAGTACTTC,CASSFTGYMEETQYF
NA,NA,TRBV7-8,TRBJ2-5,TGTGCCAGCAGCCCGCTTCGTGGGGACAAGTACTTC,CASSPLRGDKYF
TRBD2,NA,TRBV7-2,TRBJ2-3,TGTGCCAGCAGATTCTTAGCGGGGCCCGCAGATACGCAGTATTTT,CASRFLAGPADTQYF
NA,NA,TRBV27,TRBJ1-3,TGTGCCAGCAGCCGCACCTCAACAGGGTCCGGAAACACCATATATTTT,CASSRTSTGSGNTIYF
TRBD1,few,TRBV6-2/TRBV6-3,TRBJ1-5,TGTGCCAGCCGGCGGGACAGGGTGTATCAGCCCCAGCATTTT,CASRRDRVYQPQHF
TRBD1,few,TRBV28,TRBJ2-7,TGTGCCAGCAGGGGACAGGCGAGTGAGCAGTACTTC,CASRGQASEQYF
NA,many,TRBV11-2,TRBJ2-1,TGTGCCAGCAGCTTAGTTTGGGGAAACAATGAGCAGTTCTTC,CASSLVWGNNEQFF
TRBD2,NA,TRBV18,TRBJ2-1,TGTGCCAGCTCTCCACCGGCCGGGACTAGCGGGGGGCCCACCCAGTTCTTC,CASSPPAGTSGGPTQFF